This T cell receptor (beta chain) was captured in a study of identical twins' blood T cells. Study-wide points: Out-of-frame TCRbeta clonotypes reportedly had markedly more similar V usage in twins than unrelated donors. Twins shared more top CDR3 clonotypes than unrelated donors did.

This clonotype was seen a handful of times. Its antigen is as yet unknown. The V and J ends lost 0 bases and 0 bases respectively, with 15 bases between them. This CDR3 contains 17 residues. In germline, CDR1 is DFQATT, CDR2 SNEGSKA (reference sequence). One entry per CDR3 protein results from TCRdb running MiXCR on the 5' RACE reads. The table includes 350,000 to 450,000 distinct CDR3 sequences, roughly 27% detected once. The receptor was derived from a woman aged 18-49 years in good health. The chain recombines TRBV20-1 with TRBJ2-1; maybe TRBD2 (5 bases). Material: PBMCs. In DNA form, the CDR3 reads TGCAGTGCTAGAGATCCCCATGAGCGGACCTCCTACAATGAGCAGTTCTTC. As protein: CSARDPHERTSYNEQFF.